A selection of T cell receptor beta chains follows, all from one sample in a study of human T cells and chemical hapten exposure. TCRdb ran MiXCR on the RACE reads and lists one entry per CDR3 protein. This table has about 93,000 distinct CDR3 sequences, 8.5% to 9% appearing once. Sequencing input: whole blood. These receptors were collected from a female donor in good health. Some clones in this sample may be carry-over from other donors' samples. Each CDR3 is given with its conserved first and last residue. D genes are given only for firm matches. Part of the rows lack a size; the others show once, few, many or a class for expanded clones.

d_gene	v_gene	j_gene	abundance	CDR3aa	CDR3nt
-	TRBV5-1	TRBJ2-5	many	CASSLARQSTQETQYF	TGCGCCAGCAGCTTGGCGCGGCAGTCAACACAAGAGACCCAGTACTTC
-	TRBV28	TRBJ2-5	few	CASSFGQGSQETQYF	TGTGCCAGCAGTTTTGGGCAGGGCAGCCAAGAGACCCAGTACTTC
TRBD1	TRBV12-3/TRBV12-4	TRBJ1-2	few	CASSTDREGFKYGYTF	TGTGCCAGCAGTACCGACAGGGAAGGGTTTAAGTATGGCTACACCTTC
TRBD2	TRBV6-1	TRBJ2-3	many	CASTNLAGAPDTQYF	TGTGCCAGCACCAACCTAGCGGGAGCTCCAGATACGCAGTATTTT
-	TRBV30	TRBJ2-7	-	CAWSGRGAQAGEQYF	TGTGCCTGGAGTGGGAGAGGAGCCCAGGCGGGAGAGCAGTACTTC
-	TRBV6-2/TRBV6-3	TRBJ2-2	medium-sized	CASSRTEFTGELFF	TGTGCCAGCAGCCGGACAGAATTCACCGGGGAGCTGTTTTTT
TRBD2	TRBV5-4	TRBJ2-2	-	CASSSPAGGRAIGELFF	TGTGCCAGCAGCTCTCCCGCCGGCGGGAGGGCCATCGGGGAGCTGTTTTTT
TRBD2	TRBV13	TRBJ2-6	many	CASSFREGRSGANVLTF	TGTGCCAGCAGCTTTAGGGAGGGCCGCTCTGGGGCCAACGTCCTGACTTTC
TRBD2	TRBV7-2	TRBJ2-3	many	CASSFVFGGRYTDTQYF	TGTGCCAGCAGCTTCGTCTTTGGCGGGAGGTATACAGATACGCAGTATTTT
TRBD1	TRBV28	TRBJ1-6	many	CASTQAGTGDWNSPLHF	TGTGCCAGCACCCAAGCCGGGACAGGAGATTGGAATTCACCCCTCCACTTT
-	TRBV29-1	TRBJ2-1	many	CSVDRRLPGPFF	TGCAGCGTTGATAGGAGGCTCCCGGGTCCGTTCTTC
-	TRBV28	TRBJ1-1	-	CASSSPGGRTNTEAFF	TGTGCCAGCAGCTCTCCAGGAGGCAGGACGAACACTGAAGCTTTCTTT
-	TRBV28	TRBJ2-1	-	CASSIRGDEQFF	TGTGCCAGCAGTATCAGGGGAGATGAGCAGTTCTTC
-	TRBV11-1	TRBJ2-7	-	CASSSLSRGPGNEQYF	TGTGCCAGCAGTTCTCTATCACGTGGGCCGGGGAACGAGCAGTACTTC
-	TRBV7-9	TRBJ2-3	many	CASRPRQGTDTQYF	TGTGCCAGCAGACCCAGACAGGGCACAGATACGCAGTATTTT
-	TRBV28	TRBJ2-3	-	CACSSPRQASTDTQYF	TGTGCCTGCAGTTCTCCTCGACAGGCATCCACAGATACGCAGTATTTT
-	TRBV20-1	TRBJ2-1	-	CSARDGRAEEQFF	TGCAGTGCTAGAGATGGACGAGCGGAGGAGCAGTTCTTC
-	TRBV4-3	TRBJ2-2	few	CASSQVSPGELFF	TGCGCCAGCAGCCAAGTCAGCCCCGGGGAGCTGTTTTTT
-	TRBV7-2	TRBJ1-1	many	CASSLRVLGGPNTEAFF	TGTGCCAGCAGCTTACGGGTTCTAGGGGGGCCGAACACTGAAGCTTTCTTT
TRBD2	TRBV6-2/TRBV6-3	TRBJ2-1	-	CASSPGLAGEKRSSYNEQFF	TGTGCCAGCAGTCCGGGACTAGCGGGAGAAAAGAGGAGCTCCTACAATGAGCAGTTCTTC
-	TRBV28	TRBJ2-6	many	CASSRPLGANVLTF	TGTGCCAGCAGCCGGCCGCTTGGGGCCAACGTCCTGACTTTC
TRBD2	TRBV4-1	TRBJ2-1	-	CASSQAAGGGEQFF	TGCGCCAGCAGCCAAGCAGCGGGAGGGGGTGAGCAGTTCTTC
TRBD2	TRBV7-6	TRBJ2-3	few	CASSLLAGGGADTQYF	TGTGCCAGCAGCTTGCTAGCGGGAGGTGGGGCAGATACGCAGTATTTT
-	TRBV5-1	TRBJ2-3	-	CASFDLEGDTQYF	TGCGCCAGCTTCGACTTGGAGGGAGATACGCAGTATTTT
-	TRBV28	TRBJ1-2	many	CASSPPGQGHGYTF	TGTGCCAGCAGTCCGCCCGGGCAGGGTCATGGCTACACCTTC
-	TRBV20-1	TRBJ2-3	many	CSANTDTQYF	TGCAGTGCAAACACGGATACGCAGTATTTT
TRBD2	TRBV4-1	TRBJ2-7	-	CASSQVSGRASEQYF	TGCGCCAGCAGCCAAGTGAGCGGGAGGGCCAGCGAGCAGTACTTC
-	TRBV28	TRBJ1-1	few	CASSLYSAVGDTEAFF	TGTGCCAGCAGTTTATACTCCGCCGTCGGGGATACTGAAGCTTTCTTT
TRBD1	TRBV5-1	TRBJ1-1	few	CASSQGASTEAFF	TGCGCCAGCAGTCAGGGGGCTAGCACTGAAGCTTTCTTT
TRBD2	TRBV7-2	TRBJ2-3	-	CASSFTHASGRTDTQYF	TGTGCCAGCAGCTTCACGCACGCTAGCGGGAGGACAGATACGCAGTATTTT
TRBD1	TRBV14	TRBJ1-1	-	CASSPRQGNTEAFF	TGTGCCAGCAGCCCCCGACAGGGGAACACTGAAGCTTTCTTT
TRBD2	TRBV7-2	TRBJ2-1	many	CASSSYGTSGHNEQFF	TGTGCCAGCAGCTCCTACGGGACTAGCGGACACAATGAGCAGTTCTTC
-	TRBV3-1	TRBJ2-5	many	CASSLKGTDKRAQYF	TGTGCCAGCAGCCTAAAAGGGACGGACAAGAGGGCCCAGTACTTC
-	TRBV6-5	TRBJ1-4	many	CASSRQQVEKLFF	TGTGCCAGCAGCCGACAGCAAGTTGAAAAACTGTTTTTT
TRBD2	TRBV5-1	TRBJ2-3	few	CASSFYPTSGKRGTQYF	TGCGCCAGCAGCTTCTACCCGACTAGCGGGAAGAGGGGTACGCAGTATTTT
TRBD1	TRBV20-1	TRBJ2-7	few	CSLDRGGTYEQYF	TGCAGTCTGGACAGGGGGGGGACCTACGAGCAGTACTTC
-	TRBV7-2	TRBJ2-2	-	CASSLGPPRGELFF	TGTGCCAGCAGCTTAGGACCTCCTCGCGGGGAGCTGTTTTTT
-	TRBV7-3	TRBJ2-5	-	CASSLMGSETQYF	TGTGCCAGCAGCTTAATGGGTTCAGAGACCCAGTACTTC
-	TRBV10-3	TRBJ2-7	many	CAISDPDEQYF	TGTGCCATCAGTGATCCGGACGAGCAGTACTTC
-	TRBV6-5	TRBJ1-1	many	CASRSGGLETEAFF	TGTGCCAGCAGGTCTGGGGGCTTGGAAACTGAAGCTTTCTTT
TRBD1	TRBV30	TRBJ2-3	-	CAWDRDRGFSTDTQYF	TGTGCCTGGGACCGGGACAGGGGGTTTAGCACAGATACGCAGTATTTT
-	TRBV6-2/TRBV6-3	TRBJ1-4	-	CATRDATNEKLFF	TGTGCCACCAGAGACGCAACTAATGAAAAACTGTTTTTT
TRBD2	TRBV28	TRBJ2-7	few	CASSPLGLAGTYEQYF	TGTGCCAGCAGTCCCCTGGGACTAGCGGGAACCTACGAGCAGTACTTC
-	TRBV20-1	TRBJ2-3	-	CSARRSLADTQYF	TGCAGTGCTAGAAGGTCGTTGGCAGATACGCAGTATTTT
-	TRBV9	TRBJ1-1	few	CASSVEGESAEAFF	TGTGCCAGCAGCGTAGAGGGTGAGAGCGCTGAAGCTTTCTTT
-	TRBV29-1	TRBJ2-3	once	CSAQGQGCEDTQYF	TGCAGCGCTCAAGGGCAGGGGTGTGAAGATACGCAGTATTTT
-	TRBV12-3/TRBV12-4	TRBJ1-5	-	CASSPRGSQPQHF	TGTGCCAGCAGTCCCAGGGGTAGTCAGCCCCAGCATTTT